This TCR beta chain was found in a study of T cell changes during pregnancy in multiple sclerosis. In germline, CDR1 is MDHEN, CDR2 SYDVKM. The ends were cut back, 4 bases at V and 3 bases at J, with 16 bases in the middle. The CDR3 length is 15 residues. Here immunoSEQ multiplex PCR was the method, and the copy in TCRdb shows in-frame clones only, minus some. The data contain over 45,000 clones, around nine tenths of them seen just once; the ten biggest clones take up roughly 2%. The specimen comprised peripheral blood, sampled in the first trimester of pregnancy. The rearrangement joins TRBV28 to TRBJ2-7; a possible D gene is TRBD1 (5 bases). This receptor was obtained from a female donor in good health, enrolled as a control in a pregnancy study. The CDR3 region has the DNA TGTGCCAGCAGTTCCAGTCAGGGTAGAGACTACGAGCAGTACTTC. Residues: CASSSSQGRDYEQYF.